The 27 T cell receptor beta chains below were found in one sample sequenced in a study of OX40 agonist ivuxolimab in advanced cancers. Assay: immunoSEQ multiplex PCR; the TCRdb copy retains only in-frame clones and omits some. Seen here are around 69,000 clones, around 90% observed once, and the top ten hold around 3%. Sequencing was performed on CD4+ or CD8+ T cells sorted from blood, taken in a trial of the OX40 agonist ivuxolimab. The receptor source for this set is an adult with an advanced solid tumor such as melanoma, head and neck, liver or kidney cancer.

The genes are TRBV7-9 and TRBJ1-1; D is uncertain. The CDR3 sequence is 14 residues long. V lost 3 bases, J lost 0 bases, and 8 bases lay in between. Germline-derived CDR1 and CDR2 are SEHNR and FQNEAQ (reference sequence). Written as DNA, the CDR3 is TGTGCCAGCAGCTTGTCCGGGATGAACACTGAAGCTTTCTTT. Protein: CASSLSGMNTEAFF.

This CDR3 is CASSLAGQGDGYGYTF. DNA of the CDR3: TGTGCCAGCAGCTTAGCTGGACAGGGGGATGGGTATGGCTACACCTTC. The J gene is TRBJ1-2, the V gene TRBV7-9, with 10 positions matching TRBD1. V was pared by 0 bases and J by 5 bases, with 6 bases of the junction left unmatched. Germline values: CDR1 SEHNR, CDR2 FQNEAQ (reference sequence). This CDR3 spans 16 amino acids.

This chain uses TRBV5-1 with TRBJ1-1; no reliable D call. V gave up 4 bases and J gave up 1 base, with 14 bases separating them. Germline CDR1 SGHRS, CDR2 YFSETQ. This CDR3 is 15 amino acids long. The CDR3 loop is CASSLILGSNTEAFF. CDR3 nucleotide sequence: TGCGCCAGCAGCCTGATTCTAGGGTCGAACACTGAAGCTTTCTTT.

The rearrangement uses TRBV15 and TRBJ2-5; D uncertain. The CDR3 consists of 17 residues. The germline V gene encodes CDR1 LNHNV and CDR2 YYDKDF (reference sequence). The V and J ends lost 0 bases and 2 bases respectively, with 16 bases between them. CDR3 sequence reads: CATSRDRVGAAQETQYF. CDR3 in DNA: TGTGCCACCAGCAGAGATCGAGTTGGAGCAGCACAAGAGACCCAGTACTTC.

This clone was observed a single time. This chain connects TRBV6-5 to TRBJ2-1; tentative D call: TRBD2 (5 bases). Germline assignment: CDR1 MNHEY and CDR2 SVGAGI. Trimming took 7 bases from V and 4 from J, leaving 17 bases between them. The CDR3 runs to 15 residues. The CDR3 DNA is TGTGCCAGCAATCCGGCGGGCGCCCGATACAATGAGCAGTTCTTC. Translation gives CASNPAGARYNEQFF.

The chain recombines TRBV28 with TRBJ2-4; 9 bases align to TRBD1. Germline CDR1 MDHEN, CDR2 SYDVKM. Unmatched junction bases numbered 12, after V lost 4 bases and J lost 8 bases. CDR3 length equals 16 residues. CDR3 in DNA: TGTGCCAGCAGTTCACCCGTACTCGGGACAGGGCACATTCAGTACTTC. Translated, it gives CASSSPVLGTGHIQYF.

The DNA of the CDR3 is TGTGCCAGCAGTGTACAGGGGTTTAACACTGAAGCTTTCTTT. Encoded protein: CASSVQGFNTEAFF. The rearrangement links TRBV2 to TRBJ1-1; 7 bases are a match to TRBD1. Trimming cost V 4 bases and J 2 bases; bases outside gene matches: 4. There are 14 residues in the CDR3. Germline loops: CDR1 SNHLY, CDR2 FYNNEI.

The chain uses TRBV6-5 and TRBJ1-4; 9 positions agree with TRBD1. Germline loops: CDR1 MNHEY, CDR2 SVGAGI. The trim removed 6 bases at V and 4 bases at J, leaving 6 bases unmatched. CDR3 length: 15 amino acids. CDR3 protein: CASRRTGENNEKLFF. CDR3 in DNA: TGTGCCAGCAGACGGACAGGGGAGAATAATGAAAAACTGTTTTTT.

The chain couples TRBV27 to TRBJ2-5; D possibly matches TRBD1 or TRBD2 (5 bases each). V was pared by 4 bases and J by 3 bases, with 9 bases between. Germline-derived CDR1 and CDR2 are MNHEY and SMNVEV (reference sequence). CDR3 size: 13 residues. CDR3 coding DNA: TGTGCCAGCAGTTCCGGGACGGAAGAGACCCAGTACTTC. This codes for CASSSGTEETQYF.

V is TRBV7-9 and J is TRBJ2-7; 7 bases fit TRBD2. Trimming at V came to 5 bases and at J to 2 bases, leaving 6 bases not matched to a gene. This CDR3 has 14 residues. Germline values: CDR1 SEHNR, CDR2 FQNEAQ (reference sequence). CDR3 sequence: CASSGSGQAYEQYF. The CDR3 DNA is TGTGCCAGCAGCGGTAGCGGGCAAGCCTACGAGCAGTACTTC.

This clone was detected only once. V and J are TRBV6-1 and TRBJ1-6; no reliable D call. The germline V gene encodes CDR1 MNHNS and CDR2 SASEGT. This CDR3 is built from 15 residues. The ends were cut back, 6 bases at V and 5 bases at J, with 14 bases in the middle. CDR3 residues: CASRTDGRDNSPLHF. CDR3 in DNA: TGTGCCAGCAGGACGGACGGAAGGGATAATTCACCCCTCCACTTT.

This chain links TRBV5-1 with TRBJ1-1; tentatively, D is TRBD1 (5 bases). This CDR3 has 16 residues. The V end was cut by 4 bases, the J end by 5 bases, with 21 bases between. Germline CDR1 is SGHRS and CDR2 is YFSETQ. Written as DNA, the CDR3 is TGCGCCAGCAGCCGCAGGGACTCCACATTCAAGACTGAAGCTTTCTTT. The encoded protein is CASSRRDSTFKTEAFF.

The table lists this clone with a count of one. This chain uses TRBV7-9 with TRBJ1-1; 9 bases fit TRBD1. This CDR3 comprises 15 residues. Looked up from germline, CDR1 is SEHNR and CDR2 is FQNEAQ (reference sequence). V gave up 4 bases and J gave up 4 bases; unmatched junction bases: 7. This CDR3 reads CASSSRTGALTEAFF. CDR3 nucleotide sequence: TGTGCCAGCAGCTCCAGGACAGGGGCCCTCACTGAAGCTTTCTTT.

The genes are TRBV4-1 and TRBJ2-2; D might be TRBD1 (6 bases). This CDR3 is built from 16 residues. Germline CDR1 is MGHRA and CDR2 is YSYEKL. V lost 6 bases and J 0 bases, leaving 14 bases between the germline ends. The CDR3 region has the DNA TGCGCCAGCAGGCAGACATGGACAGCGAACACCGGGGAGCTGTTTTTT. Its protein is CASRQTWTANTGELFF.

The chain uses TRBV7-9 and TRBJ2-5, with D uncertain. This CDR3 has 12 residues. CDR1 is SEHNR, CDR2 FQNEAQ, per germline (reference sequence). Trimming cost V 4 bases and J 5 bases, with 8 bases left between them. The CDR3 here is CASSSPRETQYF. The CDR3 DNA is TGTGCCAGCAGCTCTCCGCGGGAGACCCAGTACTTC.

The CDR3 DNA reads as TGTGCCAGCAGCGTAGGGGATGTAATGGGGGGGGGCGAGCAGTACTTC. It is translated as CASSVGDVMGGGEQYF. The V and J genes are TRBV9 and TRBJ2-7; TRBD2 agrees at 7 bases. This CDR3 contains 16 residues. The germline CDR1 and CDR2 sequences are SGDLS and YYNGEE. With V trimmed by 0 bases and J by 6 bases, 12 bases remained unmatched.

The chain links TRBV5-5 to TRBJ1-5; unclear D gene. The CDR3 spans 12 residues. Germline CDR1 SGHKS, CDR2 YYEKEE (reference sequence). Trimming left V 0 bases short and J 5 bases short, with 3 bases between. CDR3 sequence: CASSLVDQPQHF. The DNA of the CDR3 is TGTGCCAGCAGCTTGGTCGATCAGCCCCAGCATTTT.

V usage is TRBV5-1 and J usage is TRBJ2-2; D may be TRBD1 (6 bases). This CDR3 has 16 amino acids. V lost 0 bases, J lost 2 bases, and 11 bases lay in between. Germline assignment: CDR1 SGHRS and CDR2 YFSETQ. The CDR3 DNA follows: TGCGCCAGCAGCTTGGCATCCGGGACAAACACCGGGGAGCTGTTTTTT. Amino acids: CASSLASGTNTGELFF.

The rearrangement joins TRBV6-1 to TRBJ2-1, with 7 bases matching TRBD1. The CDR3 has 14 amino acids. J gave up 9 bases and V 0 bases, and 5 bases lay outside the gene matches. The germline V gene has CDR1 MNHNS and CDR2 SASEGT. In DNA form, the CDR3 reads TGTGCCAGCAGTGAAGCTGCCACAGGGGTTGAGCAGTTCTTC. Translating it yields CASSEAATGVEQFF.

The chain carries TRBV7-9 and TRBJ1-5, with D possibly matching TRBD1 (6 bases). Trimming stripped 3 bases from V and 4 bases from J, with 13 bases between. This CDR3 comprises 15 residues. The V gene's germline CDR1 is SEHNR and CDR2 FQNEAQ (reference sequence). CDR3 coding DNA: TGTGCCAGCAGCTTCGGGGGACACCAGAATCAGCCCCAGCATTTT. Its translation: CASSFGGHQNQPQHF.

The rearrangement uses TRBV5-4 and TRBJ2-1; D remains unclear. The CDR3 spans 13 residues. Germline-derived CDR1 and CDR2 are SGHNT and YYREEE (reference sequence). Trimming removed 1 base at V and 8 bases at J, with 10 bases between. CDR3 bases: TGTGCCAGCAGCTTGAAGGGTGGGGATGAGCAGTTCTTC. As protein: CASSLKGGDEQFF.

The chain has TRBV10-3 and TRBJ2-3, with D possibly being TRBD1 or TRBD2 (5 bases each). Germline CDR1 and CDR2: ENHRY and SYGVKD. This CDR3 comprises 16 residues. Trimming stripped 6 bases from V and 0 bases from J, with 16 bases between. The CDR3 coding sequence is TGTGCCATCAGGCCGGGACGCCAAATTAGCACAGATACGCAGTATTTT. Translated: CAIRPGRQISTDTQYF.

The chain combines TRBV29-1 with TRBJ1-3; no reliable D call. This CDR3 has 14 residues. CDR1 and CDR2 (germline): SQVTM, ANQGSEA. Trimming removed 4 bases from V and 0 bases from J, with 10 bases in between. This CDR3 is CSVVGSASGNTIYF. The CDR3 bases are TGCAGCGTTGTTGGGAGCGCCTCTGGAAACACCATATATTTT.

The J gene is TRBJ1-2, the V gene TRBV29-1; TRBD1 agrees at 8 bases. V trimming: 7 bases; J trimming: 1 base; junction bases outside the gene matches: 8. CDR1 and CDR2 from the germline V gene are SQVTM and ANQGSEA. The CDR3 consists of 14 residues. The CDR3 coding sequence is TGCAGCGCTCGGACAGGGACCAATAACTATGGCTACACCTTC. It translates to CSARTGTNNYGYTF. The full variable domain, its missing parts supplied by reference TRBV29-1 and TRBJ1-2, is SAVISQKPSRDICQRGTSLTIQCQVDSQVTMMFWYRQQPGQSLTLIATANQGSEATYESGFVIDKFPISRPNLTFSTLTVSNMSPEDSSIYLCSARTGTNNYGYTFGSGTRLTVV.

This chain joins TRBV14 and TRBJ2-7; D is possibly TRBD1 (5 bases). Deletions cut 0 bases from V and 9 bases from J, with 12 bases between. This CDR3 is built from 13 residues. The germline V gene has CDR1 SGHDN and CDR2 FVKESK. In DNA, the CDR3 is TGTGCCAGCAGCCAAGACAGGGCCGGTGGGCAGTACTTC. This encodes CASSQDRAGGQYF.

V usage is TRBV5-1 and J usage is TRBJ2-5; D possibly matches TRBD1 or TRBD2 (6 bases each). The germline CDR1 and CDR2 sequences are SGHRS and YFSETQ. There are 13 residues in the CDR3. V was cut by 1 base and J by 9 bases, with 13 bases left in between. CDR3 DNA: TGCGCCAGCAGCTTGTCGCAGGGGAGGCCCCAGTACTTC. It specifies CASSLSQGRPQYF.

The chain couples TRBV25-1 to TRBJ1-1; TRBD1 aligns across 8 bases. Germline CDR1 is MGHDK and CDR2 is SYGVNS. The CDR3 consists of 16 residues. J lost 7 bases, V lost 1 base, and 11 bases had no gene match. CDR3 amino acids: CASSEFPSGGRNEAFF. CDR3 DNA: TGTGCCAGCAGTGAATTCCCCTCAGGGGGCAGGAATGAAGCTTTCTTT.